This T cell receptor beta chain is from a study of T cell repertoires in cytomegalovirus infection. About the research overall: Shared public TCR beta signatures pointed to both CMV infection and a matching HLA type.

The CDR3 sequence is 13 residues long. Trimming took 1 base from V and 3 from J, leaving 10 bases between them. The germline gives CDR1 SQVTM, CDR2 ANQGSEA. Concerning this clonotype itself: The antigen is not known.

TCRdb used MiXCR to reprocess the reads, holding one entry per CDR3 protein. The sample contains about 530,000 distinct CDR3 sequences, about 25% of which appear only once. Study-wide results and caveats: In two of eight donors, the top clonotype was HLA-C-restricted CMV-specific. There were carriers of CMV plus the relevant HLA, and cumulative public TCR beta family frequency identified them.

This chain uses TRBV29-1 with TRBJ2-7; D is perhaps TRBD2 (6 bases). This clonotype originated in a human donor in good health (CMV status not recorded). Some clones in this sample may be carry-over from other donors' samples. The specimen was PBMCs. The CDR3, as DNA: TGCAGCGTTGAAGGTGGGGGGATCTACGAGCAGTACTTC. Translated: CSVEGGGIYEQYF.